The count of the clone carrying this T cell receptor beta chain is one. Profiled with immunoSEQ multiplex PCR; TCRdb holds only in-frame clones, not every one. Here the sample spans more than 90,000 clones, 70% to 90% being singletons. CDR3 length: 17 residues. Deletions cut 2 bases from V and 2 bases from J, with 19 bases between. Germline CDR1 PRHDT, CDR2 FYEKMQ (reference sequence). The data originate from a study of radiotherapy plus CTLA-4 blockade in lung cancer. The specimen comprised peripheral blood, sampled from a patient treated with radiotherapy plus ipilimumab. The origin of this receptor is a human donor with non-small cell lung cancer that progressed on radiotherapy plus ipilimumab. The V gene is TRBV13, the J gene TRBJ2-7; D is possibly TRBD1 (5 bases). The CDR3 bases are TGTGCCAGCAGCTTACGGAATACAGGCCGCGGAGCCTACGAGCAGTACTTC. It is translated as CASSLRNTGRGAYEQYF. Together with reference TRBV13 and TRBJ2-7, the CDR3 gives the full variable domain: AAGVIQSPRHLIKEKRETATLKCYPIPRHDTVYWYQQGPGQDPQFLISFYEKMQSDKGSIPDRFSAQQFSDYHSELNMSSLELGDSALYFCASSLRNTGRGAYEQYFGPGTRLTVT.